The clone carrying this T cell receptor beta chain came up once. Its cognate antigen is unknown. Memory CD4+ cells were the fraction left after CD45RA+ naive selection. Some clones are missing from TCRdb's copy, which holds only in-frame ones; the method was immunoSEQ multiplex PCR. Seen here are hundreds of thousands of clones, about 95% observed once, and the top ten hold about 0.057%. Looked up from germline, CDR1 is SGHAT and CDR2 is FQNNGV. This CDR3 comprises 16 residues. V was shortened by 5 bases and J by 1 base, with 17 bases between the two germline ends. These data originate in a study of shared clonotypes between healthy human individuals. Study conclusions and caveats: Memory subsets generally showed lower estimated richness than naive subsets. Generation probabilities were higher for clonotypes shared across all four sorted-subset donors than for unshared ones. The sole specimen, blood, was sampled, and tissue repertoires likely differ.

This receptor was obtained from a woman aged 25 to 39 in good health. The rearrangement uses TRBV11-2 and TRBJ1-2; maybe TRBD1 (6 bases). The sample comprised naive CD4+ T cells sorted from blood. The subset was: CD45RA+ positively selected. CDR3 loop: CASSIELQGGNYGYTF. The DNA for the CDR3 is TGTGCCAGCAGCATCGAACTACAGGGCGGTAACTATGGCTACACCTTC.